This record looks at one T cell receptor beta chain sequence and its context. Its antigen is undetermined. No infections or other immune events were documented during collection. This record comes from a study of identifying expanded T cells in peripheral blood. Study-wide points: Clone count variance between roughly 2-week samples rose with total template count. Technical replicates showed around 1.3 changed clones; two weeks roughly 15; four weeks 19.

Produced via immunoSEQ multiplex PCR; TCRdb's table is partial and in-frame only. This table holds under 150,000 clones, 86% found once. CDR1 is SGHTA and CDR2 is FQGNSA in the germline V gene. V dropped 8 bases and J dropped 9; count of bases not matched to a gene: 12. The CDR3 is 15 amino acids. The chain couples TRBV7-2 to TRBJ2-1, with 11 bases aligning to TRBD1. Sequencing input: blood. This TCR was sampled from a person aged 18-70 years in good health. As DNA, the CDR3 is TGTGCCAGCGGACTCCGGACAGGGGGCTTTAGTGAGCAGTTCTTC. Encoded protein: CASGLRTGGFSEQFF. The complete variable domain, with remaining parts taken from reference TRBV7-2 and TRBJ2-1, reads GAGVSQSPSNKVTEKGKDVELRCDPISGHTALYWYRQSLGQGLEFLIYFQGNSAPDKSGLPSDRFSAERTGGSVSTLTIQRTQQEDSAVYLCASGLRTGGFSEQFFGPGTRLTVL.